A single T cell receptor beta chain is shown here with its context. Its specificity is unknown. The sample belongs to a study of cytomegalovirus exposure and HLA in healthy donors. Study-level background: Across roughly 400 genotyped donors, 81% landed in the Caucasian-associated ancestry cluster.

This CDR3 region has 13 residues. From germline, CDR1 is MNHNY and CDR2 SVGAGI (reference sequence). J was trimmed by 3 bases and V by 6 bases; bases with no gene match: 5. General study findings and limits: The study carried out a later analysis of TCR beta sequences. It associated approximately 17,000 of them with specific HLA alleles at a false discovery rate of 0.05. Compared with the roughly 670-donor mean, an Asian-associated ancestry cluster reportedly had fewer N-insertions, according to a later analysis. Some V segments, including TRBV6-2 and TRBV6-3, were excluded as indistinguishable.

PCR employed 60 Vbeta and 13 Jbeta primers. Only in-frame clones appear in the TCRdb table, and some are missing; sequencing was by immunoSEQ multiplex PCR. The sample lists 180,000 or so clones; roughly three quarters were seen once. Sequencing input: PBMCs. The V gene is TRBV6-6, the J gene TRBJ2-7; TRBD1 matches 7 bases. The origin of this receptor is a male donor in good health and CMV-seronegative. The CDR3 bases are TGTGCCAGCAGCCTCGGACAGGTCTACGAGCAGTACTTC. Translating it yields CASSLGQVYEQYF.